The 7 T cell receptor beta chains below were found in one sample sequenced in a study of T cell responses to AZD1222 COVID-19 vaccine (dated by TCRdb to the early 2020s). The library was built by means of the immunoSEQ multiplex PCR assay. Entries here come from immuneACCESS through TCRdb and include only in-frame sequences with V and J called. Some clones fail to appear in such tables; in the studies checked, an unresolved V gene covers under half of the shortfall, and the cause of the remainder is unknown. The sample data list tens of thousands of clones, and about four fifths of these were observed just once. 27% of the sample is taken by the ten largest. The intended sense of this specimen's time point label: baseline before first vaccination. This sample comprised peripheral blood, obtained on day 0 of AZD1222 vaccination. Receptor source: an adult in good health.

CDR3 sequence reads: CASSQADGSGELFF. The CDR3 DNA reads TGTGCCAGCAGCCAAGCCGACGGCTCCGGGGAGCTGTTTTTT. The chain carries TRBV3-1 (or the pseudogene TRBV3-2) and TRBJ2-2; D not certain. This CDR3 is built from 14 residues. Germline CDR1 and CDR2: LGHDT and YNNKEL (reference sequence). The V and J ends lost 1 base and 6 bases respectively, with 9 bases between them.

This clone was seen only once. V and J are TRBV6-5 and TRBJ1-1; D gene ambiguous. The CDR3 runs to 13 residues. Germline V gives CDR1 MNHEY, CDR2 SVGAGI. V lost 6 bases and J 2 bases, leaving 10 bases between the germline ends. Here the CDR3 DNA reads TGTGCCAGCAGCCTAGAAACCAACACTGAAGCTTTCTTT. Translated, it gives CASSLETNTEAFF.

The chain links TRBV9 to TRBJ2-1; TRBD2 might be the D (7 bases). V lost 4 bases and J lost 9, with 20 bases in between. Germline V lookup: CDR1 SGDLS, CDR2 YYNGEE. This CDR3 is 15 amino acids long. The CDR3 protein is CASSSGRGGIGEQFF. Written as DNA, the CDR3 is TGTGCCAGCAGCTCTGGCAGGGGAGGGATAGGTGAGCAGTTCTTC.

This sequence joins TRBV2 and TRBJ2-7; 8 bases agree with TRBD1. CDR3 length: 12 amino acids. Germline values: CDR1 SNHLY, CDR2 FYNNEI. The J segment lost 5 bases and the V segment lost 8 bases, leaving 5 bases of the junction unmatched. In nucleotides, the CDR3 is TGTGCCAGCGGGGACAGGACCAACGAGCAGTACTTC. Translating it yields CASGDRTNEQYF.

The J gene is TRBJ1-5, the V gene TRBV3-1 (or the pseudogene TRBV3-2); the D gene is possibly TRBD1 (6 bases). V was shortened by 1 base and J by 2 bases, with 6 bases between the two germline ends. Germline CDR1 and CDR2: LGHDT and YNNKEL (reference sequence). CDR3 length: 14 residues. The CDR3 DNA sequence: TGTGCCAGCAGCCAAGCAGGGGGCAATCAGCCCCAGCATTTT. Translation: CASSQAGGNQPQHF.

This chain connects TRBV11-2 to TRBJ1-6, with D possibly TRBD1 on 5 matching bases. The CDR3 extends over 12 amino acids. Trimming took off 6 bases at V and 11 bases at J, with 11 bases between the two ends. Per the germline V gene, CDR1 is SGHAT and CDR2 is FQNNGV. This CDR3 is CASSSGFPPLHF. CDR3 in DNA: TGTGCCAGCAGTTCAGGGTTTCCACCCCTCCACTTT.

The chain carries TRBV19 and TRBJ1-6, with 8 positions matching TRBD1. Germline values: CDR1 LNHDA, CDR2 SQIVND (reference sequence). The junction had 8 bases not matched to a gene; V was cut back by 7 bases and J by 9 bases. This CDR3 has 14 residues. In DNA, the CDR3 is TGTGCCAGTACCCCGGGACAGGAGGCTTCACCCCTCCACTTT. Translation gives CASTPGQEASPLHF.